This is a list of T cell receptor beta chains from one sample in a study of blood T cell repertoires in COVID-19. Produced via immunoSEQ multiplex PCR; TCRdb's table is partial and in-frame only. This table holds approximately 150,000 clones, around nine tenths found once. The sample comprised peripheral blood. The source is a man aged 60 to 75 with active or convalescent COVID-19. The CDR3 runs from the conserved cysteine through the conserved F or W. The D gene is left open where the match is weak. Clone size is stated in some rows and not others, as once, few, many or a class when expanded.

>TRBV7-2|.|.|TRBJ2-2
TGTGCCAGCAGCTTAGCCGGGTTCGGCCTTAACACCGGGGAGCTGTTTTTT
CASSLAGFGLNTGELFF
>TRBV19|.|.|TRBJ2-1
TGTGCCAGTAGTACGACTTGGTCGAGCTCCTACAATGAGCAGTTCTTC
CASSTTWSSSYNEQFF
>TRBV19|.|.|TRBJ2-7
TGTGCCAGTAGTATCTTCAGGGGTGCGCTCAGATACGAGCAGTACTTC
CASSIFRGALRYEQYF
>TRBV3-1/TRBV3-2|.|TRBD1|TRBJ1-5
TGTGCCAGCAGCCCATCAACGATAAGACAGGGGAATCAGCCCCAGCATTTT
CASSPSTIRQGNQPQHF
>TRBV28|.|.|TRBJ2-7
TGTGCCAGCAGCTTTTCGACAGGGAGGAGGTTCCACGAGCAGTACTTC
CASSFSTGRRFHEQYF
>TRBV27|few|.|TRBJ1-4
TGTGCCAGCAGCCGAGGTGTAACTAATGAAAAACTGTTTTTT
CASSRGVTNEKLFF
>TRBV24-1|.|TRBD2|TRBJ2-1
TGTGCCACCAGTGATTCGGTCACTAGCGGGAGGGTGAATGAGCAGTTCTTC
CATSDSVTSGRVNEQFF
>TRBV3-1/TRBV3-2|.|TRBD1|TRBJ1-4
TGTGCCAGCAGCCAACTCGACAGGGACCACGAAAAACTGTTTTTT
CASSQLDRDHEKLFF
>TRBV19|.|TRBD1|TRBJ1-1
TGTGCCAGTAGTACCGACAGGGGTAGTTGGGTCGAAGCTTTCTTT
CASSTDRGSWVEAFF
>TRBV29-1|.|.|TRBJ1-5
TGCAGCGTTGCGCCAGGGGTAAATCAGCCCCAGCATTTT
CSVAPGVNQPQHF
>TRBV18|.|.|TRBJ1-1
TGTGCCAGCTCACCCTCACAGGGCCGAACTGAAGCTTTCTTT
CASSPSQGRTEAFF
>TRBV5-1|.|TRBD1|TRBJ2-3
TGCGCCAGCAGCTCACAGGGGAGTGGCGCAGATACGCAGTATTTT
CASSSQGSGADTQYF
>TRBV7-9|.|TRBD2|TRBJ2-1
TGTGCCAGCAGCTTGGCACCGACTAGCGGGAGCTACAATGAGCAGTTCTTC
CASSLAPTSGSYNEQFF
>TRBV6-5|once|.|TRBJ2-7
TGTGCCAGTCAGGGGAATTCCTACGAGCAGTACTTC
CASQGNSYEQYF
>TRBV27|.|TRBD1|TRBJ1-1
TGTGCCAGCAGTTCCTACGGACAGGGGGCTACTGAAGCTTTCTTT
CASSSYGQGATEAFF
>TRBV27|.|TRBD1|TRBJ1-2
TGTGCCAGCATCCACCGGGACAGGGATCCCTTTAACTATGGCTACACCTTC
CASIHRDRDPFNYGYTF
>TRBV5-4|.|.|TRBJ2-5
TGTGCCAGCAGCTCTAGGGGTTTGGAGACCCAGTACTTC
CASSSRGLETQYF
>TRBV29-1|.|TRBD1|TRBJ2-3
TGCAGCGTCCGAAATCGACAGGGGAAGCAGTATTTT
CSVRNRQGKQYF
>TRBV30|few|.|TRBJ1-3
TGTGCCTGGAGTGTACTTAACAGGCTTTCTGGAAACACCATATATTTT
CAWSVLNRLSGNTIYF
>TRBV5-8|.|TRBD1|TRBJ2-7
TGTGCCAGCAGCGTTTCGGTACAGGGGGTGGGTGAGCAGTACTTC
CASSVSVQGVGEQYF
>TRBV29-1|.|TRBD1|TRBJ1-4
TGCAGCGTTTCCGGGACAGCGAGTGAAAAACTGTTTTTT
CSVSGTASEKLFF
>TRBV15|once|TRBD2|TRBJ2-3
TGTGCCACCAGCAGAGCTTACGAAGCGGGAGTCTCGCAGTATTTT
CATSRAYEAGVSQYF
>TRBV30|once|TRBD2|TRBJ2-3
TGTGCCTGGAGGGTGCTTGTGGGAGGGGCAGATACGCAGTATTTT
CAWRVLVGGADTQYF
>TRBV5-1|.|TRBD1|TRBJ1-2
TGCGCCAGCAGCGGGGGACAGGGCCCCTATGGCTACACCTTC
CASSGGQGPYGYTF
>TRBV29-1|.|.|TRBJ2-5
TGCAGCGTGAGGGGAGGGGGAACAGAGACCCAGTACTTC
CSVRGGGTETQYF
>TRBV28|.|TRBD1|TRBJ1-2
TGTGCCAGCGAAGGGGGCGCCTATGGCTACACCTTC
CASEGGAYGYTF
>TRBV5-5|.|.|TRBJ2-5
TGTGCCAGCAGTTCCTCGGAGACCCAGTACTTC
CASSSSETQYF
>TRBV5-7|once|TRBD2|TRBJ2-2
TGTGCCAGCAGCTCGCCGGGACTAGCGGGATACCGCACCGGGGAGCTGTTTTTT
CASSSPGLAGYRTGELFF
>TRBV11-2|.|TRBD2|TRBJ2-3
TGTGCCAGCAGCCACGTAGCGGGTATAGATACGCAGTATTTT
CASSHVAGIDTQYF
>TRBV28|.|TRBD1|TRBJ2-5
TGTGCCAGCAGTTTAGGAGGACAGGGCTGGGAGACCCAGTACTTC
CASSLGGQGWETQYF
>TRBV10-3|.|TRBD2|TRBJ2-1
TGTGCCATCAGCCTAGCGGGAGTGGCCTACAATGAGCAGTTCTTC
CAISLAGVAYNEQFF